This T cell receptor (beta chain) was obtained from a study of vaccination and CD4 T cells after COVID-19. Study-level information: Six males and four females, two Hispanic, made up the convalescents. Overlapping peptides covering the spike proteins of SARS-CoV-2, HCoV-NL63, HCoV-OC43 and HCoV-229E were added to stimulate cells.

Study-level points and caveats: The median number of SARS-CoV-2-reactive clonotypes increased from approximately 23 to 38, a change that did not reach significance. Convalescent patients had a median around 90% of post-vaccine SARS-CoV-2-reactive clones that were detected only after vaccination, not before it.

The study sequenced cultured CD4+ T cell DNA using the Oncomine TCR Beta short-read assay. TCRdb passed the PCR reads through MiXCR, listing each CDR3 protein once. The data hold approximately 11,000 distinct CDR3 sequences, with approximately 70% observed a single time. A word on this clonotype: Its antigen remains unknown.

Treatment noted: roughly 10-day PBMC culture with coronavirus spike peptide pools or control peptides (ViraFEST assay). Trimming shortened V by 1 base and J by 4 bases, and 4 bases separated the two germline ends. The CDR3 is made up of 11 amino acids. Germline V gene lookup returns CDR1 DFQATT and CDR2 SNEGSKA (reference sequence). V and J are TRBV20-1 and TRBJ2-5; D gene ambiguous. Sequenced input: CD4+ T cells from blood, cultured in vitro. This TCR was sampled from a human donor who had recovered from COVID-19. Here the CDR3 reads CSARAGETQYF. As DNA, the CDR3 is TGCAGTGCTAGAGCCGGAGAGACCCAGTACTTC.